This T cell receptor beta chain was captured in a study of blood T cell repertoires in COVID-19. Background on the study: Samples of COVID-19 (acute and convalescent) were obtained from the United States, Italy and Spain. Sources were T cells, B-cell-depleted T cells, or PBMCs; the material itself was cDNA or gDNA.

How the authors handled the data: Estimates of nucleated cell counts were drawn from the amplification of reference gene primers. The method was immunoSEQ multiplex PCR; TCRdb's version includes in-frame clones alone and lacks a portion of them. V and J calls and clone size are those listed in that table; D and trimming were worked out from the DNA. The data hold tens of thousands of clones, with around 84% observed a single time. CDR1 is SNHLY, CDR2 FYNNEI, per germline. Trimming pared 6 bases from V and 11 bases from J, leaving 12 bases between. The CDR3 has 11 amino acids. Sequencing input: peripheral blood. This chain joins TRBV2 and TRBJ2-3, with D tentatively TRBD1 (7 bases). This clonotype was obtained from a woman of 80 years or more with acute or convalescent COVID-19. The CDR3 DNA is TGTGCCAGCAGGCGGGACAGAGGGCAGTATTTT. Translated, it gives CASRRDRGQYF.